The present TCR beta chain was sequenced within a study of radiation and T cells in renal cell carcinoma. Study-level information: Nephrectomy followed 15 Gy stereotactic body radiation by 4 weeks.

Concerning this clone itself: Its antigen is unknown.

Study results and limitations: From baseline, blood top tumor clonotypes peaked at 2 weeks post-radiation.

Noted time point: blood 2 weeks post-SBRT. Treatment: 15 Gy SBRT to primary tumor, nephrectomy 4 weeks later. The trim removed 7 bases at V and 1 base at J, leaving 7 bases unmatched. The CDR3 spans 15 residues. The germline gives CDR1 LNHDA, CDR2 SQIVND (reference sequence). TCRdb's copy holds only in-frame clones and misses some; the assay was immunoSEQ multiplex PCR. The data contain fewer than 150,000 clones, 85% to 90% of them seen just once; the ten biggest clones take up about 5%. The source of this sequence is a woman between 70 and 85 years old with renal cell carcinoma. This material consisted of blood, taken from a patient whose treatment included radiotherapy and nephrectomy. V gene TRBV19 combines with J gene TRBJ2-3; 8 bases match TRBD2. The CDR3 sequence: CASKKRGLGTDTQYF. The DNA for the CDR3 is TGTGCCAGTAAAAAGCGGGGGCTGGGCACAGATACGCAGTATTTT.